This TCR beta chain stems from a study of Ad26.COV2.S vaccination and SARS-CoV-2 variants. Study-level information: The trial was COV1001 and the donor's arm was Ad26.COV2.S. Recipients of Ad26.COV2.S got it intramuscularly, once or twice 56 days apart.

The CDR3 covers 18 residues. V lost 1 base and J lost 0, with 19 bases in between. CDR1 is SGDLS, CDR2 YYNGEE, per germline. TCRdb keeps only in-frame clones here, not all; method: immunoSEQ multiplex PCR. The table shows 300,000 to 400,000 clones, with around 89% occurring only once. Concerning this clone itself: Its antigen is not identified.

Findings and caveats of the study: Once vaccination had occurred, spike-specific CD8+ and CD4+ T cell responses reportedly showed substantial breadth. Analyses of TCR breadth and depth may have underestimated total T cell responses.

Treatment in this sample: some 20 received Ad26.COV2.S at low or high dose, single or two shots; 5 received placebo; per-sample allocation not given. All samples were drawn on day 63, counting from the first vaccine or placebo injection. The chain employs TRBV9 and TRBJ1-1; perhaps TRBD1 as D (5 bases). Specimen: peripheral blood, collected in a trial of Ad26.COV2.S vaccine versus placebo. The TCR comes from a person between 18 and 65 years old who received the Ad26.COV2.S COVID-19 vaccine or a placebo. CDR3 in DNA: TGTGCCAGCAGCGTAAGGGACCTAGGGGCAATTATGAACACTGAAGCTTTCTTT. Protein: CASSVRDLGAIMNTEAFF. Full variable domain (outside the CDR3, taken from reference TRBV9 and TRBJ1-1): DSGVTQTPKHLITATGQRVTLRCSPRSGDLSVYWYQQSLDQGLQFLIQYYNGEERAKGNILERFSAQQFPDLHSELNLSSLELGDSALYFCASSVRDLGAIMNTEAFFGQGTRLTVV.